The sample holds many counts of the clone carrying this T cell receptor (beta chain). The antigen remains unidentified. The data were obtained in a study of human T cells and chemical hapten exposure. Study overall: Alopecia universalis, totalis or areata was present in patients who were mostly female.

The time point is: patch test 1, 2 weeks after DPC sensitization. Sample treatment: therapeutic diphenylcyclopropenone sensitization with weekly scalp DPC. This CDR3 spans 15 amino acids. Germline CDR1 is MDHEN and CDR2 is SYDVKM. V dropped 6 bases and J dropped 4; count of bases not matched to a gene: 10. TCRdb passed the RACE reads through MiXCR, listing each CDR3 protein once. Here the sample spans fewer than 500,000 distinct CDR3 sequences, about 4.8% being singletons. Points from the study as a whole: Compared to controls, expanded TCRs made significantly more large clusters of similar CDR3s. After DPC sensitization, TCRs above 1 in 1000 frequency showed no change.

The clonotype comes from a woman in her forties or fifties with alopecia areata. Some clones in this sample may be carry-over from other donors' samples. The chain uses TRBV28 and TRBJ1-2; 8 bases map to TRBD1. Sequencing used whole blood, obtained in connection with sensitization to the hapten diphenylcyclopropenone (DPC). The CDR3 nucleotides read TGTGCCAGCAGAGCTCAGGGGGCGGGTATCTATGGCTACACCTTC. This translates into CASRAQGAGIYGYTF.